Listed below are T cell receptor beta chains from one sample, sequenced in a study of identical twins. Each CDR3 protein is one row after TCRdb ran MiXCR on the 5' RACE reads. The data contain roughly 190,000 distinct CDR3 sequences, approximately 15% of them singletons. Separately, the same data were catalogued under a study of T cells expressing NK-cell markers.

Specimen: CD8+ T cells sorted from blood. Receptors originate from a woman under 30 in good health. CDR3s include the opening cysteine and the closing phenylalanine or tryptophan. A D gene is named only where the DNA matches it firmly. Clone sizes are given selectively: once, few, many, or a class where the clone is expanded.

few	TRBV12-5	TRBJ2-3	TRBD1	CASGFTQGFSTDTQYF	TGTGCTAGTGGTTTCACACAGGGGTTTAGCACAGATACGCAGTATTTT
NA	TRBV5-1	TRBJ2-7	NA	CASSLEAGSTREQYF	TGCGCCAGCAGCTTGGAAGCAGGCTCCACAAGGGAGCAGTACTTC
few	TRBV7-9	TRBJ2-5	NA	CASSPPGGTSMETQYF	TGTGCCAGCAGCCCACCGGGCGGCACGTCGATGGAGACCCAGTACTTC
many	TRBV12-5	TRBJ2-5	NA	CASLAGETQYF	TGTGCTAGCTTAGCAGGGGAGACCCAGTACTTC
few	TRBV12-3/TRBV12-4	TRBJ2-7	NA	CASSPLGQTSYEQYF	TGTGCCAGCAGTCCCCTAGGACAGACTTCCTACGAGCAGTACTTC
few	TRBV20-1	TRBJ1-1	TRBD1	CSARDRLNTEAFF	TGCAGTGCCAGGGACAGGCTGAACACTGAAGCTTTCTTT
NA	TRBV27	TRBJ1-1	TRBD1	CASSAPGQGTNTEAFF	TGTGCCAGCAGTGCCCCGGGACAGGGGACGAACACTGAAGCTTTCTTT
few	TRBV27	TRBJ2-5	NA	CASSRGEHLQETQYF	TGTGCCAGCAGTAGAGGGGAGCACCTCCAAGAGACCCAGTACTTC
NA	TRBV7-9	TRBJ2-7	NA	CASSLGGGRAHEQYF	TGTGCCAGCAGCTTAGGGGGGGGCAGGGCCCACGAGCAGTACTTC
few	TRBV5-6	TRBJ2-3	NA	CASSPVMSTDTQYF	TGTGCCAGCAGCCCCGTTATGAGCACAGATACGCAGTATTTT
few	TRBV6-5	TRBJ2-3	TRBD2	CASSYSSLAGGTDTQYF	TGTGCCAGCAGTTACTCAAGTTTAGCGGGGGGCACAGATACGCAGTATTTT
NA	TRBV5-1	TRBJ2-2	NA	CASSLTSSLTGELFF	TGCGCCAGCAGCTTGACTTCCTCGCTCACCGGGGAGCTGTTTTTT
few	TRBV12-3/TRBV12-4	TRBJ1-5	NA	CASTPSWVMDQPQHF	TGTGCCAGCACCCCCAGCTGGGTAATGGATCAGCCCCAGCATTTT
few	TRBV20-1	TRBJ2-6	NA	CSARTSPSGANVLTF	TGCAGTGCTAGGACTAGTCCCTCTGGGGCCAACGTCCTGACTTTC
NA	TRBV27	TRBJ1-1	NA	CASSFSGAGAEAFF	TGTGCCAGCAGTTTTTCGGGGGCGGGGGCTGAAGCTTTCTTT
few	TRBV20-1	TRBJ2-5	TRBD2	CSAPGIFGEGQYF	TGCAGTGCCCCCGGTATATTCGGGGAGGGCCAGTACTTC